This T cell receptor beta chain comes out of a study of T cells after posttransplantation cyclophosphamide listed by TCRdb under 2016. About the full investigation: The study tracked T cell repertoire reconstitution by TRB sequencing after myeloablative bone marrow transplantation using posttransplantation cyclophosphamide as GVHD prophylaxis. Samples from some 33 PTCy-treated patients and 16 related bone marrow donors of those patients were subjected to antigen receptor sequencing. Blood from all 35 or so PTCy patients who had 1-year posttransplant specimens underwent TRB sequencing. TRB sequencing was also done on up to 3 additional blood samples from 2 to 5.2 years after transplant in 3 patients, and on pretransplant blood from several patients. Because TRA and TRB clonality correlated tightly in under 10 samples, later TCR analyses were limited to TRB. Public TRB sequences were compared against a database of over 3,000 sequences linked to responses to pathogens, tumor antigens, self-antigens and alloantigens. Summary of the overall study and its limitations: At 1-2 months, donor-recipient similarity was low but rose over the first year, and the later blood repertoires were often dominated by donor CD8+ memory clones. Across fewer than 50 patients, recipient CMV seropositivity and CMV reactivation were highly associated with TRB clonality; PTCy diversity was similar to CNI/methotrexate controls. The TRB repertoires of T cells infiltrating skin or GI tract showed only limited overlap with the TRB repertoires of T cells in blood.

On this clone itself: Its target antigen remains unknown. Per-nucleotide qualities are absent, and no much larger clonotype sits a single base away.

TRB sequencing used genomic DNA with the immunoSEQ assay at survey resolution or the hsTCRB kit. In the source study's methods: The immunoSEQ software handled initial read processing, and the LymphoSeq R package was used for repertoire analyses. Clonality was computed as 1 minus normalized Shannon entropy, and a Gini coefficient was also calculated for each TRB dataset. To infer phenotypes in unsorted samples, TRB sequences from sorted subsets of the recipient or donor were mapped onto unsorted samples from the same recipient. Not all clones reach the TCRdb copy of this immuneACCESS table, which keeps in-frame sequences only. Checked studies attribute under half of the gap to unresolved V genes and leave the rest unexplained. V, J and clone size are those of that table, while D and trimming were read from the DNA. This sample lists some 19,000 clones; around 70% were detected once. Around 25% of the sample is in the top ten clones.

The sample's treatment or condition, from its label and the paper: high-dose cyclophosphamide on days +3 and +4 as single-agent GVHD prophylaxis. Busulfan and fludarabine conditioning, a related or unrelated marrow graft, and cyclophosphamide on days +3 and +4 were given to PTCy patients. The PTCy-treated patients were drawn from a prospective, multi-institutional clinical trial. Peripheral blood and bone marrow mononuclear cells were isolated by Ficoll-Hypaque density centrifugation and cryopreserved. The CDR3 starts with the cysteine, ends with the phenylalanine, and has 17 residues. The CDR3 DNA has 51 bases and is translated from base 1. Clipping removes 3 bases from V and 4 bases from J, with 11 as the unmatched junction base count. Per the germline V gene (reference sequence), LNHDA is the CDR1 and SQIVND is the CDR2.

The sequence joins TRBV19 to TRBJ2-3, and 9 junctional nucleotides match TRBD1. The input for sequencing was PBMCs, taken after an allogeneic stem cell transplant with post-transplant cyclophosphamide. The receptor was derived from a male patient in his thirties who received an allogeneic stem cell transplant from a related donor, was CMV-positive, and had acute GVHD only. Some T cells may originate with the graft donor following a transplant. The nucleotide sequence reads TGTGCCAGTAGTATGGGCACCGGGACAGGGATACCAGATACGCAGTATTTT. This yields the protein CASSMGTGTGIPDTQYF. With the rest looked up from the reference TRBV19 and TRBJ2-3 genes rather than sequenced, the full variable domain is DGGITQSPKYLFRKEGQNVTLSCEQNLNHDAMYWYRQDPGQGLRLIYYSQIVNDFQKGDIAEGYSVSREKKESFPLTVTSAQKNPTAFYLCASSMGTGTGIPDTQYFGPGTRLTVL.